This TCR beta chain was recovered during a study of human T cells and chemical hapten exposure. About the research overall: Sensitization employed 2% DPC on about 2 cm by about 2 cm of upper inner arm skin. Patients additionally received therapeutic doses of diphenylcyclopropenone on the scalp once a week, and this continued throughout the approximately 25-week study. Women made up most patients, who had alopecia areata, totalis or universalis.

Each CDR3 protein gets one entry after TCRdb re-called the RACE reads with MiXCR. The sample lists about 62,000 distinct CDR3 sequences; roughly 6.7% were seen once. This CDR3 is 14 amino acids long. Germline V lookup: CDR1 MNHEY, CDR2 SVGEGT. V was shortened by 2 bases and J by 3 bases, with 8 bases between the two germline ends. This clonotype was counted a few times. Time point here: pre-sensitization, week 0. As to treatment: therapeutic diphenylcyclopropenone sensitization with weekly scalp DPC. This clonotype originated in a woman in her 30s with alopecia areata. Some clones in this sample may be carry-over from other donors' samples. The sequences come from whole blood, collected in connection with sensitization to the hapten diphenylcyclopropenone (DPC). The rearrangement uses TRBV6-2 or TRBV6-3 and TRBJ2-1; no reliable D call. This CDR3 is CASSYQYNYNEQFF. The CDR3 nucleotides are TGTGCCAGCAGTTACCAGTATAACTACAATGAGCAGTTCTTC.